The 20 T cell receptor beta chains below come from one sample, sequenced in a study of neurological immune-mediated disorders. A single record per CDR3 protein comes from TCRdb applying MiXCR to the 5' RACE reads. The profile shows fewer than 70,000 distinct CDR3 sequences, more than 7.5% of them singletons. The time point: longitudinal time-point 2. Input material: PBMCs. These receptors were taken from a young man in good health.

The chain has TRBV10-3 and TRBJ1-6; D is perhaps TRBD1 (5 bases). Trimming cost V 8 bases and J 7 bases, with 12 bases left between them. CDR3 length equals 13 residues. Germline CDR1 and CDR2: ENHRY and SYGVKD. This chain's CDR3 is CAIHGTRNSPLHF. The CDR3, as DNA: TGTGCCATCCACGGGACTCGGAATTCACCCCTCCACTTT.

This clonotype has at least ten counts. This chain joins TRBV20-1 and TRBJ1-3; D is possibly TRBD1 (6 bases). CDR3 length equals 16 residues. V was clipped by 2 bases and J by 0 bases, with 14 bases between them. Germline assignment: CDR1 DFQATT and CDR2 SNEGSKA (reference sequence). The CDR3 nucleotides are TGCAGTGCTAGAACGCCCACAGGGAGCTCTGGAAACACCATATATTTT. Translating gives CSARTPTGSSGNTIYF.

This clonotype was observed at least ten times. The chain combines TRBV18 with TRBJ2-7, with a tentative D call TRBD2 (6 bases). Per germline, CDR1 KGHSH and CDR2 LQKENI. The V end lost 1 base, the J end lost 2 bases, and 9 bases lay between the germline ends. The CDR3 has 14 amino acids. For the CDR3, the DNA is TGTGCCAGCTCACCACGTTCGGGGGCCTACGAGCAGTACTTC. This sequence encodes CASSPRSGAYEQYF.

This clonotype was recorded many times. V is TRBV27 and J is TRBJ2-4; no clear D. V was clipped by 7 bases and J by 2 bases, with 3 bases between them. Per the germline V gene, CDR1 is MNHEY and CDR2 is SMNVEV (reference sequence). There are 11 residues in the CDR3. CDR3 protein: CASTPKNIQYF. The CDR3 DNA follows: TGTGCCAGCACCCCCAAAAACATTCAGTACTTC.

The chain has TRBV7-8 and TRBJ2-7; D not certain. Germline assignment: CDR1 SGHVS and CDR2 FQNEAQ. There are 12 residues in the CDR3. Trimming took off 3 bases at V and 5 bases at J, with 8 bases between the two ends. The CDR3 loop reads CASSLVGDEQYF. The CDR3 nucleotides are TGTGCCAGCAGCTTGGTCGGCGACGAGCAGTACTTC.

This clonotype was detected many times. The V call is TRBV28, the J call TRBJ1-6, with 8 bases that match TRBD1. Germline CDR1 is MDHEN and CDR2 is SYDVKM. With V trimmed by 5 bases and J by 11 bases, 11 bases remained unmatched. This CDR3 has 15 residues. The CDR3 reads CASSPFQGASAPLHF. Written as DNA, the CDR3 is TGTGCCAGCAGTCCCTTCCAGGGGGCTTCGGCACCCCTCCACTTT.

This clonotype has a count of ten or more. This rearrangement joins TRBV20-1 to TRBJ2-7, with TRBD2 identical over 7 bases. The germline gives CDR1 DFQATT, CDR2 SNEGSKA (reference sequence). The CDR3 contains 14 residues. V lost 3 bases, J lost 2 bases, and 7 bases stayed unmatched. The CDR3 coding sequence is TGCAGTGCTAGTCTCGGGGGGAGGGCCTACGAGCAGTACTTC. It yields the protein CSASLGGRAYEQYF.

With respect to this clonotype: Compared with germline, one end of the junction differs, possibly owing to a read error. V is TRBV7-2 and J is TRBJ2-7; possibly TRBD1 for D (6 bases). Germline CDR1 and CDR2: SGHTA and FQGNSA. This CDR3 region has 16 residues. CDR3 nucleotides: TGTGCCAGCAGCCGCGGACAGTTCTACAACTTCTACGAGCACTACTTC. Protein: CASSRGQFYNFYEHYF.

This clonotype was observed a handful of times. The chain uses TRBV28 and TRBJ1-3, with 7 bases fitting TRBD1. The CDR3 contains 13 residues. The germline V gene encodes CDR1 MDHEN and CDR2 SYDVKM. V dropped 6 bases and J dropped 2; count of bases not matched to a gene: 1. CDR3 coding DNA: TGTGCCAGCAGAGACAGGGCTGGAAACACCATATATTTT. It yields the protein CASRDRAGNTIYF.

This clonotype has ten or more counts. The CDR3 loop reads CASSLGPANTGELFF. In DNA, the CDR3 is TGTGCCAGCAGCTTAGGACCCGCGAACACCGGGGAGCTGTTTTTT. The chain is built from TRBV7-3 and TRBJ2-2, with no clear D. Germline V gene data show CDR1 as SGHTA and CDR2 as FQGTGA. V was clipped by 2 bases and J by 0 bases, with 7 bases between them. The CDR3 is made up of 15 amino acids.

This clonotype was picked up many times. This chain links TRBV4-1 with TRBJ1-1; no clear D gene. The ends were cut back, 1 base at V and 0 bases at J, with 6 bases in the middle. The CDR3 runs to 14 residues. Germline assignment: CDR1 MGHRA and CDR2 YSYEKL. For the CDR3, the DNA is TGCGCCAGCAGCCAAGGGTACATGAACACTGAAGCTTTCTTT. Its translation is CASSQGYMNTEAFF.

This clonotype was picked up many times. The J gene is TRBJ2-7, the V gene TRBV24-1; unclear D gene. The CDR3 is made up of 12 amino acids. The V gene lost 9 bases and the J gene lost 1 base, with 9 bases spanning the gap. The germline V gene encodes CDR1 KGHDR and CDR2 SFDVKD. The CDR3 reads CATSSGSYEQYF. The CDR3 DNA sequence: TGTGCCACCTCAAGTGGATCCTACGAGCAGTACTTC.

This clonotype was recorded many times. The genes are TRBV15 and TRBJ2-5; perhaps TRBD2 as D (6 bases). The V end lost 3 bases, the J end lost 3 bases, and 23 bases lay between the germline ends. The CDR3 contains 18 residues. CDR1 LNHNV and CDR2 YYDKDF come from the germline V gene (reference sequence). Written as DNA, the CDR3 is TGTGCCACCAGCAGGCTGGGGCAACTGCTCAGGGAGGAAGAGACCCAGTACTTC. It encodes CATSRLGQLLREEETQYF.

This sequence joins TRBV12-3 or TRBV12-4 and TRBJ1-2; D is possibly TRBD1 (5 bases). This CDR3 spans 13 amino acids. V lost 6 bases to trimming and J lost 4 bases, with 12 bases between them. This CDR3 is CASSLTGSYGYTF. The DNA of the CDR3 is TGTGCCAGCAGCCTAACAGGTAGCTATGGCTACACCTTC.

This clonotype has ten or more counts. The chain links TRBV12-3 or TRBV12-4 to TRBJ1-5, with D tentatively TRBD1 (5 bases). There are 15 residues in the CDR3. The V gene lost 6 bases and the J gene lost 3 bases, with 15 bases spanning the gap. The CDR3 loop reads CASREGRGNNQPQHF. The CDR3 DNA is TGTGCCAGCAGGGAGGGTCGGGGCAACAATCAGCCCCAGCATTTT.

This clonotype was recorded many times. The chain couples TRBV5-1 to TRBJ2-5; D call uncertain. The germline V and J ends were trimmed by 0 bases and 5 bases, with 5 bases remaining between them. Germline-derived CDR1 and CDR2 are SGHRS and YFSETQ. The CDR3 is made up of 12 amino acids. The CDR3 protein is CASSLELETQYF. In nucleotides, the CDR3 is TGCGCCAGCAGCTTGGAACTGGAGACCCAGTACTTC.

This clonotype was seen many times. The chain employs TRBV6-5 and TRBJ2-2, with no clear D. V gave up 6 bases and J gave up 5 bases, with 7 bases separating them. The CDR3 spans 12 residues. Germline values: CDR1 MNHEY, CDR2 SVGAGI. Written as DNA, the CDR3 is TGTGCCAGCAGCCTTGAAACCGGGGAGCTGTTTTTT. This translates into CASSLETGELFF.

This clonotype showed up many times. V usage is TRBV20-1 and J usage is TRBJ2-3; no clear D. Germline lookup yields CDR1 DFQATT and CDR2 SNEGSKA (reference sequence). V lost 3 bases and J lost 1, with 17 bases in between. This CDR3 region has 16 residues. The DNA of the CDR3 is TGCAGTGCTAGGAGGATTGTTGGGATTGGCACAGATACGCAGTATTTT. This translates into CSARRIVGIGTDTQYF.

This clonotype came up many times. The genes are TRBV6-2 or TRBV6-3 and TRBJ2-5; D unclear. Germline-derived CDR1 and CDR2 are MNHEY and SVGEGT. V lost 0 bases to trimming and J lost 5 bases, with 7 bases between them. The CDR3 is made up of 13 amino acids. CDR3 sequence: CASSYSEVETQYF. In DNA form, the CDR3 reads TGTGCCAGCAGTTACTCGGAAGTGGAGACCCAGTACTTC.

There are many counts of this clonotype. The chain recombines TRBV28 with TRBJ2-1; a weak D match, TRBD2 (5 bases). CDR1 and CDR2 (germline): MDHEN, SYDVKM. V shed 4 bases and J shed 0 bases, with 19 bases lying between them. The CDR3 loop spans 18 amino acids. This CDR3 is CASSSPRVASSSYNEQFF. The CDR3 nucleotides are TGTGCCAGCAGTTCTCCTCGGGTAGCGTCGAGCTCCTACAATGAGCAGTTCTTC.